This T cell receptor beta chain was sequenced for a study of T cell changes during pregnancy in multiple sclerosis. The table came from immunoSEQ multiplex PCR; TCRdb's copy has only in-frame clones and leaves some out. The sample lists some 95,000 clones, around 92% seen once, with 2% to 3% in the top ten. The origin of this receptor is a female donor with multiple sclerosis, enrolled in a pregnancy study. Sequencing was performed on peripheral blood, taken in the first trimester of pregnancy.

CDR3 nucleotide sequence: TGTGCCAGCAGTTACCTAGGAGGTCCGTTATACGAGCAGTACTTC. Translated, it gives CASSYLGGPLYEQYF. J is TRBJ2-7 and V is TRBV6-5; tentative D call: TRBD2 (5 bases). The germline gives CDR1 MNHEY, CDR2 SVGAGI. The CDR3 is 15 amino acids. V dropped 2 bases and J dropped 4 bases, with 15 bases sitting between them.